These 12 T cell receptor beta chains were all obtained from the same sample, sequenced in a study of regulatory T cells in long-lasting Graves disease. In building TCR beta libraries, iRepertoire HTBI primers were used together with Arm-PCR of CDR3 regions. TCRdb re-called the multiplex PCR reads with MiXCR, one entry per CDR3 protein. The sample lists roughly 380,000 distinct CDR3 sequences; around 16% were seen once. The time point denotes: newly diagnosed GD, antithyroid drugs for less than 3 months. Making the TCR library involved RNA that had been extracted from PBMCs. The sequences come from peripheral blood mononuclear cells (PBMCs), collected at new diagnosis, from a patient treated with antithyroid drugs. These TCRs come from a female donor with Graves disease.

The chain employs TRBV30 and TRBJ2-3; D unclear. Germline CDR1 GTSNPN, CDR2 SVGIG (reference sequence). This CDR3 region has 12 residues. V was trimmed by 4 bases and J by 7 bases, leaving 12 bases between them. CDR3 loop: CAWTRVGNTQYF. CDR3 nucleotide sequence: TGTGCCTGGACTAGGGTTGGGAATACGCAGTATTTT.

A few counts support this clonotype. The chain couples TRBV19 to TRBJ2-7, with 7 bases matching TRBD1. V trimming: 7 bases; J trimming: 5 bases; junction bases outside the gene matches: 8. This CDR3 has 13 amino acids. Germline V lookup: CDR1 LNHDA, CDR2 SQIVND (reference sequence). The DNA of the CDR3 is TGTGCCAGTAAAAGACAGGGAACGGACGAGCAGTACTTC. Encoded protein: CASKRQGTDEQYF.

This clonotype occurred many times. The chain uses TRBV13 and TRBJ1-5; the D gene is possibly TRBD1 (6 bases). This CDR3 has 13 residues. V lost 2 bases to trimming and J lost 5 bases, with 7 bases between them. Germline V gene sequence: CDR1 PRHDT, CDR2 FYEKMQ (reference sequence). CDR3 amino acids: CASSLYRDQPQHF. In DNA form, the CDR3 reads TGTGCCAGCAGCTTATACAGGGATCAGCCCCAGCATTTT. The full variable domain, with the rest looked up from reference TRBV13 and TRBJ1-5, is AAGVIQSPRHLIKEKRETATLKCYPIPRHDTVYWYQQGPGQDPQFLISFYEKMQSDKGSIPDRFSAQQFSDYHSELNMSSLELGDSALYFCASSLYRDQPQHFGDGTRLSIL.

The chain couples TRBV4-3 to TRBJ1-2; possible D gene TRBD1, 5 bases. The CDR3 runs to 17 residues. The germline V and J ends were trimmed by 4 bases and 8 bases, with 26 bases remaining between them. Germline CDR1 LGHNA, CDR2 YSLEER. The CDR3 loop is CASSRNLEQAELGGYTF. CDR3 sequence (DNA): TGCGCCAGCAGCCGTAATCTCGAACAGGCAGAGTTGGGCGGCTACACCTTC.

This clonotype was seen many times. The rearrangement uses TRBV10-3 and TRBJ2-2; 10 bases are shared with TRBD2. The CDR3 is 18 amino acids. Germline V gene data show CDR1 as ENHRY and CDR2 as SYGVKD. Trimming cost V 6 bases and J 3 bases; bases outside gene matches: 13. The CDR3 DNA follows: TGTGCCATCAGATCCTCAGCGGGAGGGCCCTCGGACACCGGGGAGCTGTTTTTT. Residues: CAIRSSAGGPSDTGELFF.

This clonotype has a count of ten or more. V gene TRBV24-1 combines with J gene TRBJ1-5; TRBD1 aligns across 7 bases. CDR1 is KGHDR and CDR2 is SFDVKD in the germline V gene. The CDR3 loop spans 15 amino acids. J was trimmed by 0 bases and V by 4 bases; bases with no gene match: 2. The CDR3 sequence is CATSEGTASNQPQHF. Written as DNA, the CDR3 is TGTGCCACCAGTGAGGGGACAGCTAGCAATCAGCCCCAGCATTTT.

A few counts support this clonotype. The chain links TRBV9 to TRBJ1-1; D is perhaps TRBD1 (6 bases). Looked up from germline, CDR1 is SGDLS and CDR2 is YYNGEE. V lost 0 bases and J 3 bases, leaving 12 bases between the germline ends. The CDR3 spans 15 residues. CDR3 in amino acids: CASSVGGQGYTEAFF. The CDR3 nucleotides are TGTGCCAGCAGCGTAGGTGGGCAGGGGTACACTGAAGCTTTCTTT.

The chain has TRBV12-3 or TRBV12-4 and TRBJ2-1; TRBD2 agrees at 10 bases. The V and J ends lost 2 bases and 0 bases, in that order; junction bases with no gene match: 10. This CDR3 has 19 residues. CDR3 in DNA: TGTGCCAGCAGTTTAAGTTTTAGCGGGGGGTCTTACTCCTACAATGAGCAGTTCTTC. Its translation is CASSLSFSGGSYSYNEQFF.

This clonotype showed up many times. The gene calls are TRBV29-1 and TRBJ2-1; 8 positions agree with TRBD1. The germline V gene has CDR1 SQVTM and CDR2 ANQGSEA. The CDR3 runs to 16 residues. V was clipped by 1 base and J by 0 bases; unmatched bases: 5. CDR3 sequence: CSVEGDRISSYNEQFF. CDR3 sequence (DNA): TGCAGCGTTGAAGGGGACAGGATATCCTCCTACAATGAGCAGTTCTTC.

This clonotype appeared a few times. V usage is TRBV6-2 or TRBV6-3 and J usage is TRBJ2-1; 7 bases are shared with TRBD2. This CDR3 contains 13 residues. CDR1 MNHEY and CDR2 SVGEGT come from the germline V gene. In nucleotides, the CDR3 is TGTGCGGGGAGGGGTTGGGGGTTTAATGAGCAGTTCTTC. Residues: CAGRGWGFNEQFF.

Ten or more counts support this clonotype. V and J are TRBV7-8 and TRBJ1-4, with a possible D match to TRBD1 (6 bases). The ends were cut back, 3 bases at V and 7 bases at J, with 15 bases in the middle. This CDR3 spans 15 amino acids. Germline CDR1 SGHVS, CDR2 FQNEAQ. The CDR3 region is CASSFLGGLAEKLFF. DNA for the CDR3: TGTGCCAGCAGCTTCCTAGGGGGGTTAGCTGAAAAACTGTTTTTT. Full variable domain (rest looked up from reference TRBV7-8 and TRBJ1-4): GAGVSQSPRYKVAKRGQDVALRCDPISGHVSLFWYQQALGQGPEFLTYFQNEAQLDKSGLPSDRFFAERPEGSVSTLKIQRTQQEDSAVYLCASSFLGGLAEKLFFGSGTQLSVL.

This clonotype appeared many times. The chain uses TRBV20-1 and TRBJ2-3, with 9 bases matching TRBD2. Trimming at V came to 5 bases and at J to 6 bases, leaving 9 bases not matched to a gene. CDR1 is DFQATT, CDR2 SNEGSKA, per germline (reference sequence). The CDR3 runs to 14 residues. The CDR3 is CSAVGLAGTDTQYF. The CDR3 DNA reads as TGCAGTGCTGTCGGGCTAGCGGGAACTGATACGCAGTATTTT.